The rows below give T cell receptor beta chains drawn from one sample of a study of beta chain features in type 1 diabetes. The method was immunoSEQ multiplex PCR; TCRdb's version includes in-frame clones alone and lacks a portion of them. The sample comprises around 450,000 clones, 11% of which are singletons, and more than 0.045% rests with the top ten. Sequencing was done on a sample of naive CD4+ T cells from blood. These receptors all stem from a woman aged 18-29 years in good health. CDR3s include the opening cysteine and the closing phenylalanine or tryptophan. A D gene is named only where the DNA matches it firmly. The size field is filled for only some rows; it gives once, few, many or a size class.

j_call	d_call	v_call	clone_size	cdr3_aa	cdr3_nt
TRBJ2-3	.	TRBV29-1	few	CSVEEGTDTQYF	TGCAGCGTTGAAGAAGGAACAGATACGCAGTATTTT
TRBJ2-3	.	TRBV19	.	CASSMQAPDTQYF	TGTGCCAGTAGTATGCAAGCCCCAGATACGCAGTATTTT
TRBJ2-1	.	TRBV6-6	few	CASVWGHEQFF	TGTGCCAGCGTCTGGGGGCATGAGCAGTTCTTC
TRBJ2-2	TRBD1	TRBV14	.	CASSQDYTRDRRSNTGELFF	TGTGCCAGCAGCCAAGACTATACCCGGGACAGACGTTCGAACACCGGGGAGCTGTTTTTT
TRBJ2-5	TRBD2	TRBV5-1	few	CASSLTAGGKETQYF	TGCGCCAGCAGCTTGACTGCGGGGGGGAAAGAGACCCAGTACTTC
TRBJ1-4	.	TRBV29-1	few	CSALRGSLNEKLFF	TGCAGCGCCCTACGGGGGTCCCTTAATGAAAAACTGTTTTTT
TRBJ1-3	.	TRBV9	few	CASSVDAVGNTIYF	TGTGCCAGCAGCGTAGATGCGGTGGGAAACACCATATATTTT
TRBJ2-3	TRBD1	TRBV29-1	few	CSVGQGEADTQYF	TGCAGCGTGGGACAGGGTGAGGCAGATACGCAGTATTTT
TRBJ2-3	.	TRBV7-3	.	CASSLGAGPTDTQYF	TGTGCCAGCAGCTTGGGGGCGGGGCCCACAGATACGCAGTATTTT
TRBJ1-2	.	TRBV7-2	few	CASSLAGLGGYTF	TGTGCCAGCAGCTTAGCGGGACTAGGGGGCTACACCTTC
TRBJ2-7	.	TRBV18	.	CASSPPGLTYEQYF	TGTGCCAGCTCACCACCTGGCTTAACCTACGAGCAGTACTTC
TRBJ2-1	TRBD2	TRBV29-1	few	CSVLTSGLEQFF	TGCAGCGTTCTGACTAGCGGGCTTGAGCAGTTCTTC
TRBJ2-3	TRBD2	TRBV5-1	once	CASSRYSGGRTDTQYF	TGCGCCAGCAGCAGATATAGCGGGGGGCGCACAGATACGCAGTATTTT
TRBJ2-1	TRBD2	TRBV2	.	CASSEAHWGGGPSSYNEQFF	TGTGCCAGCAGTGAAGCTCACTGGGGGGGAGGGCCGAGCTCCTACAATGAGCAGTTCTTC
TRBJ2-5	.	TRBV29-1	many	CSVVGIEETQYF	TGCAGCGTTGTAGGGATTGAAGAGACCCAGTACTTC
TRBJ2-3	.	TRBV5-1	.	CASSLASPSTDTQYF	TGCGCCAGCAGCTTGGCCAGTCCTAGCACAGATACGCAGTATTTT
TRBJ1-1	TRBD1	TRBV10-3	few	CAISAIGTDTEAFF	TGTGCCATCAGTGCAATCGGGACAGACACTGAAGCTTTCTTT
TRBJ2-1	.	TRBV12-5	.	CASRQASSYNEQFF	TGTGCTAGTAGACAGGCCAGCTCCTACAATGAGCAGTTCTTC
TRBJ2-5	.	TRBV29-1	.	CSVLDSQETQYF	TGCAGCGTCTTGGACAGCCAAGAGACCCAGTACTTC
TRBJ1-3	.	TRBV7-9	few	CASSLRRGGNTIYF	TGTGCCAGCAGCTTGAGGCGTGGAGGAAACACCATATATTTT
TRBJ2-1	TRBD2	TRBV9	.	CASSVRTSGISSYNEQFF	TGTGCCAGCAGCGTCCGTACTAGCGGGATAAGCTCCTACAATGAGCAGTTCTTC
TRBJ2-1	TRBD1	TRBV2	.	CASSSGTAFNEQFF	TGTGCCAGCAGTTCCGGGACAGCCTTCAATGAGCAGTTCTTC
TRBJ2-7	.	TRBV12-5	.	CASGLHTEGEQYF	TGTGCTAGTGGTCTTCATACGGAGGGGGAGCAGTACTTC
TRBJ2-4	TRBD2	TRBV9	.	CASSAGRGAKNIQYF	TGTGCCAGCAGCGCGGGGAGGGGAGCCAAAAACATTCAGTACTTC
TRBJ2-1	TRBD2	TRBV2	few	CASLAELYNEQFF	TGTGCCAGTCTAGCGGAACTCTACAATGAGCAGTTCTTC
TRBJ1-1	.	TRBV19	few	CASSIIENTEAFF	TGTGCCAGTAGTATTATCGAGAACACTGAAGCTTTCTTT
TRBJ2-3	.	TRBV7-2	.	CASSPGTRTDTQYF	TGTGCCAGCAGCCCCGGGACCCGGACAGATACGCAGTATTTT
TRBJ1-4	.	TRBV7-9	few	CASSLARREKLFF	TGTGCCAGCAGCTTAGCTCGGAGGGAAAAACTGTTTTTT
TRBJ1-1	.	TRBV5-4	.	CASSLESGSEAFF	TGTGCCAGCAGCTTGGAGTCAGGATCTGAAGCTTTCTTT
TRBJ2-3	TRBD1	TRBV5-4	few	CASRDRGTDTQYF	TGTGCCAGCCGGGACAGGGGTACAGATACGCAGTATTTT
TRBJ2-5	.	TRBV4-2	few	CASSQAQGGPETQYF	TGTGCCAGCAGCCAAGCTCAAGGTGGGCCGGAGACCCAGTACTTC
TRBJ2-5	.	TRBV27	.	CASSLGAEETQYF	TGTGCCAGCAGTCTAGGGGCTGAAGAGACCCAGTACTTC
TRBJ2-1	.	TRBV7-2	.	CASSLGLFEQFF	TGTGCCAGCAGCTTAGGCCTATTTGAGCAGTTCTTC
TRBJ2-5	TRBD1	TRBV28	.	CASTERQGARGTQYF	TGTGCCAGCACCGAACGACAGGGGGCCAGAGGGACCCAGTACTTC
TRBJ2-7	.	TRBV18	few	CASSPPVTDEQYF	TGTGCCAGCTCACCACCGGTGACGGACGAGCAGTACTTC
TRBJ2-3	.	TRBV30	.	CAWSVWSTDTQYF	TGTGCCTGGAGTGTTTGGAGCACAGATACGCAGTATTTT
TRBJ2-3	.	TRBV7-9	many	CASSNARGTDTQYF	TGTGCCAGCAGCAATGCTAGAGGCACAGATACGCAGTATTTT
TRBJ1-2	TRBD1	TRBV7-7	.	CASSSSATGLDAGYTF	TGTGCCAGCAGCTCAAGCGCGACAGGGCTGGATGCTGGCTACACCTTC
TRBJ2-2	.	TRBV27	few	CASSLRYTGSSGELFF	TGTGCCAGCAGTTTGAGATACACGGGAAGCTCCGGGGAGCTGTTTTTT
TRBJ1-2	.	TRBV30	.	CARGGAGGYTF	TGTGCCCGCGGGGGGGCAGGTGGCTACACCTTC
TRBJ1-2	TRBD1	TRBV13	few	CASSLVRDRGQEGYTF	TGTGCCAGCAGCTTAGTGCGGGACAGGGGGCAGGAAGGCTACACCTTC
TRBJ1-1	.	TRBV7-2	few	CASSLAVDTEAFF	TGTGCCAGCAGCTTAGCGGTAGACACTGAAGCTTTCTTT
TRBJ2-5	TRBD1	TRBV28	.	CASSFSIQGETQYF	TGTGCCAGCAGTTTCTCTATACAGGGGGAGACCCAGTACTTC
TRBJ2-3	.	TRBV7-3	.	CASSSRRSTDTQYF	TGTGCCAGCAGCTCCCGAAGGTCCACAGATACGCAGTATTTT
TRBJ2-1	TRBD1	TRBV7-8	few	CASTGQGHVAEQFF	TGTGCCAGCACCGGACAGGGACATGTGGCGGAGCAGTTCTTC